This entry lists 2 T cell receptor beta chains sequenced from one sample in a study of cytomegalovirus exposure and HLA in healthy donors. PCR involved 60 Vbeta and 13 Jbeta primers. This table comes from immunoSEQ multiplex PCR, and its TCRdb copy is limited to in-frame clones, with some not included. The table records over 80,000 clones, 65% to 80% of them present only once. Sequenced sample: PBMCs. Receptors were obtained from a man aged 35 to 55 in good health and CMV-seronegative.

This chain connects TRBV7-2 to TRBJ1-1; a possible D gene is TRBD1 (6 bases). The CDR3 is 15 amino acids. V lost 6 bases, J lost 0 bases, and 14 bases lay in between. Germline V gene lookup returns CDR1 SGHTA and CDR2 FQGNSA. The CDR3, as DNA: TGTGCCAGCAGAACCGCAACAGGGATGAACACTGAAGCTTTCTTT. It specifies CASRTATGMNTEAFF.

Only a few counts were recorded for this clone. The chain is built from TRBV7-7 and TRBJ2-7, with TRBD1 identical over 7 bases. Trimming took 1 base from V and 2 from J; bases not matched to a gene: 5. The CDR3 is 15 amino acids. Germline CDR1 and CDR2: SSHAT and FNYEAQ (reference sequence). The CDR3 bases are TGTGCCAGCAGCTTAGGGGCAGGGGGAACCTACGAGCAGTACTTC. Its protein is CASSLGAGGTYEQYF.